One sample yielded the 3 T cell receptor beta chains listed below, sequenced in a study of identical twins. In TCRdb, the 5' RACE reads were re-called with MiXCR into one record per CDR3 protein. The table includes under 900,000 distinct CDR3 sequences, 12% detected once. These same records also appear under a second study, on yellow fever vaccine responses in identical twins.

Material: PBMCs. These receptors were collected from a woman aged 18-29 years in good health.

This clonotype was detected many times. The chain couples TRBV5-6 to TRBJ1-2, with D possibly TRBD1 on 6 matching bases. V lost 6 bases and J lost 2, with 14 bases in between. From germline, CDR1 is SGHDT and CDR2 YYEEEE. CDR3 length: 14 residues. The CDR3 spells CASTQGQINYGYTF. CDR3 bases: TGTGCCAGCACGCAAGGACAGATAAACTATGGCTACACCTTC.

This clonotype has just a few counts. The chain uses TRBV3-1 and TRBJ2-5, with D perhaps TRBD1 (6 bases). The V and J ends lost 3 bases and 5 bases respectively, with 16 bases between them. CDR3 size: 15 residues. In germline, CDR1 is LGHDT, CDR2 YNNKEL (reference sequence). CDR3 DNA sequence: TGTGCCAGCAGCCAGCGTCAGGGGTCTCGGGAGACCCAGTACTTC. As protein: CASSQRQGSRETQYF.

This clonotype showed up just a few times. The rearrangement joins TRBV12-3 or TRBV12-4 to TRBJ2-3; the D call may be TRBD1 or TRBD2 (10 bases each). V lost 0 bases to trimming and J lost 0 bases, with 34 bases between them. The CDR3 extends over 24 amino acids. For the CDR3, the DNA is TGTGCCAGCAGTTTAGCTTGGACAGGGGGACTGACTAGCGGGCCGGGCTTTAGCACAGATACGCAGTATTTT. Encoded protein: CASSLAWTGGLTSGPGFSTDTQYF.